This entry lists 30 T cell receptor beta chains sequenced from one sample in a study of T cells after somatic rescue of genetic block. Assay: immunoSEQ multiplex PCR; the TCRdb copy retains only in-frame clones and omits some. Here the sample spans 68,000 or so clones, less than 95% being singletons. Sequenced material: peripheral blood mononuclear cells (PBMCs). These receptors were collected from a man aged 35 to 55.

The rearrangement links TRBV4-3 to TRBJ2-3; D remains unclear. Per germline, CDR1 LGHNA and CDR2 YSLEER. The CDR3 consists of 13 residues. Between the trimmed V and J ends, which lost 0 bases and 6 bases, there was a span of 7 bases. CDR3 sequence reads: CASSQESWDTQYF. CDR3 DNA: TGCGCCAGCAGCCAAGAAAGTTGGGATACGCAGTATTTT.

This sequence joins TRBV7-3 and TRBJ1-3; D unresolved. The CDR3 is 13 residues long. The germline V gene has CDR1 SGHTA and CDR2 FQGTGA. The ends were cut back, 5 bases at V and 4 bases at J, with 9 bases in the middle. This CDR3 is CASSPTEGNTIYF. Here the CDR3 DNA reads TGTGCCAGCAGCCCTACAGAGGGAAACACCATATATTTT. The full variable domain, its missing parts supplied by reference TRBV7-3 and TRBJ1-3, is GAGVSQTPSNKVTEKGKYVELRCDPISGHTALYWYRQSLGQGPEFLIYFQGTGAADDSGLPNDRFFAVRPEGSVSTLKIQRTERGDSAVYLCASSPTEGNTIYFGEGSWLTVV.

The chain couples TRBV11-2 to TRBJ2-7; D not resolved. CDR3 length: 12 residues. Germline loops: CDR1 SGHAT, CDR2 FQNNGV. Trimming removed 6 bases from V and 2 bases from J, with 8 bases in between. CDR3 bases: TGTGCCAGCAGACACACGACCTACGAGCAGTACTTC. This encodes CASRHTTYEQYF.

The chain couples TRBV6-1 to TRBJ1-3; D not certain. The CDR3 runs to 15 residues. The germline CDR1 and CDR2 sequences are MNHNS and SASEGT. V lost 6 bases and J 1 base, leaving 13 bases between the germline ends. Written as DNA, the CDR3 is TGTGCCAGCAGCGCCCGCAGGTTTTCTGGAAACACCATATATTTT. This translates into CASSARRFSGNTIYF.

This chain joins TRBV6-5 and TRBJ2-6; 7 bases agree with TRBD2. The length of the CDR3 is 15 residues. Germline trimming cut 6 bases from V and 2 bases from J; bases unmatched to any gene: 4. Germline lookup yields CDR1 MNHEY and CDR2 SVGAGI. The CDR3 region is CASSRLATGANVLTF. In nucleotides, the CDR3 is TGTGCCAGCAGCCGACTAGCAACTGGGGCCAACGTCCTGACTTTC.

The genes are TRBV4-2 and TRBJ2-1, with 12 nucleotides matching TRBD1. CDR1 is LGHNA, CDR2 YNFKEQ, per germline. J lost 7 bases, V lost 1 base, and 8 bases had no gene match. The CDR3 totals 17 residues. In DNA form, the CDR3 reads TGTGCCAGCAGCCAAGTGGGGGGACAGGGGGCTTTAAATGAGCAGTTCTTC. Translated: CASSQVGGQGALNEQFF.

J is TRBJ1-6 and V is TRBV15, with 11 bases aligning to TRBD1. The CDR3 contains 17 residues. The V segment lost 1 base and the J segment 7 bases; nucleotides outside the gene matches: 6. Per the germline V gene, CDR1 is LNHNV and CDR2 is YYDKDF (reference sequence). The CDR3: CATSRGTGGFPNSPLHF. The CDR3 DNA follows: TGTGCCACCAGCAGAGGGACAGGGGGCTTTCCCAATTCACCCCTCCACTTT.

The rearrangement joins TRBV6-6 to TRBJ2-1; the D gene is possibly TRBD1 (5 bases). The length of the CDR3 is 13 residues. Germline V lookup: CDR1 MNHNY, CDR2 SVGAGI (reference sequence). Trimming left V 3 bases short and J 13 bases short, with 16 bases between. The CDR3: CASSYFLGAEQFF. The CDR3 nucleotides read TGTGCCAGCAGTTATTTCCTAGGGGCAGAACAGTTCTTC.

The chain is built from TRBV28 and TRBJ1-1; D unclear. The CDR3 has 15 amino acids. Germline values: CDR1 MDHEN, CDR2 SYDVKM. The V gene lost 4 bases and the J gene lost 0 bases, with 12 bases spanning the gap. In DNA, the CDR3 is TGTGCCAGCAGTTACGCTTACGGGCTGAACACTGAAGCTTTCTTT. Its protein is CASSYAYGLNTEAFF.

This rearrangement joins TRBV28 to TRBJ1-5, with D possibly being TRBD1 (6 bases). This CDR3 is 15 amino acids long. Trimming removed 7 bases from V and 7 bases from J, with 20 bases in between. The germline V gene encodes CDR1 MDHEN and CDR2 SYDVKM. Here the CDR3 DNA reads TGTGCCAGCACCGAAACAGGGTCGAGATCCCAGCCCCAGCATTTT. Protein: CASTETGSRSQPQHF.

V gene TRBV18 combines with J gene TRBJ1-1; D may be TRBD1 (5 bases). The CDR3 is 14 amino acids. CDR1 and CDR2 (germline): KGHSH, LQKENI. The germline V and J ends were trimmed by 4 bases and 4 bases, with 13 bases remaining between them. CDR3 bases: TGTGCCAGCTCACAAGAGGGGAGCGGCACTGAAGCTTTCTTT. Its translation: CASSQEGSGTEAFF.

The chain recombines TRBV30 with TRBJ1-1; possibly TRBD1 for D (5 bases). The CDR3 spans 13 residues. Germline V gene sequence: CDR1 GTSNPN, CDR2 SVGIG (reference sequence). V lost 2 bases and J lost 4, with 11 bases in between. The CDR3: CAWSWGLSTEAFF. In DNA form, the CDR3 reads TGTGCCTGGAGTTGGGGCCTGAGCACTGAAGCTTTCTTT.

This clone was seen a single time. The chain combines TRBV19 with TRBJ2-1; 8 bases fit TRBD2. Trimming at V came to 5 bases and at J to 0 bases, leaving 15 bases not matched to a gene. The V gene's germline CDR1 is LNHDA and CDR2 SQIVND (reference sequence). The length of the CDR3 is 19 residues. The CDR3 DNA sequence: TGTGCCAGTAGTGGGGATAGCGGGGTCGTTTTAAGCTCCTACAATGAGCAGTTCTTC. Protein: CASSGDSGVVLSSYNEQFF.

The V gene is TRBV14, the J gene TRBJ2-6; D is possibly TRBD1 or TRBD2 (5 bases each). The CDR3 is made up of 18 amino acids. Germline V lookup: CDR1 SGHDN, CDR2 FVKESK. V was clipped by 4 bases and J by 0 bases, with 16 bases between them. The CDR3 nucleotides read TGTGCCAGCAGCCCGAACAAAGGGACCTACTCTGGGGCCAACGTCCTGACTTTC. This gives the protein CASSPNKGTYSGANVLTF.

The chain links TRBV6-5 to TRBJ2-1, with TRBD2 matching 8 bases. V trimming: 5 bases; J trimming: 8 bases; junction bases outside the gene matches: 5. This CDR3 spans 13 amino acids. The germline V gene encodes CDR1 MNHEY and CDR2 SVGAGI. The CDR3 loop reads CASSVPGGDEQFF. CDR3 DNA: TGTGCCAGCAGTGTCCCGGGAGGGGATGAGCAGTTCTTC.

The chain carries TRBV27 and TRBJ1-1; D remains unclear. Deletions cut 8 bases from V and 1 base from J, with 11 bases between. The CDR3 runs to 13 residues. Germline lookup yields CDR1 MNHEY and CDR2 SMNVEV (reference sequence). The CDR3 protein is CASQTPTNTEAFF. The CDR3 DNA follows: TGTGCCAGCCAGACACCGACGAACACTGAAGCTTTCTTT.

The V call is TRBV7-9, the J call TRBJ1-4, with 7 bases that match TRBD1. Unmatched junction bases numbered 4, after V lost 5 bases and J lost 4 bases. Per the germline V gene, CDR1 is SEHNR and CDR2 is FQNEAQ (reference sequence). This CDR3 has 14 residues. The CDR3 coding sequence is TGTGCCAGCAGCCAAGGACAGGTTAATGAAAAACTGTTTTTT. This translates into CASSQGQVNEKLFF.

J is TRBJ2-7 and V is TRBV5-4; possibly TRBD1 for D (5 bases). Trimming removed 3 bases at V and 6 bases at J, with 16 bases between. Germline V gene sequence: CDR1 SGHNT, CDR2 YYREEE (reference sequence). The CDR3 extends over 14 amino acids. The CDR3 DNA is TGTGCCAGCAGCTATGCCAGCAGGGTAGGCGAGCAGTACTTC. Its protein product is CASSYASRVGEQYF. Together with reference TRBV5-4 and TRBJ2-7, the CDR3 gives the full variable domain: ETGVTQSPTHLIKTRGQQVTLRCSSQSGHNTVSWYQQALGQGPQFIFQYYREEENGRGNFPPRFSGLQFPNYSSELNVNALELDDSALYLCASSYASRVGEQYFGPGTRLTVT.

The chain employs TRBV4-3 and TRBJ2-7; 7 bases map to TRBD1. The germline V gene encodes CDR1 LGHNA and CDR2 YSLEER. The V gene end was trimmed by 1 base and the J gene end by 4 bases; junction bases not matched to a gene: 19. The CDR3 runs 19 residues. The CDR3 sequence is CASSQGSGTALGQLYEQYF. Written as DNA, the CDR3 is TGCGCCAGCAGCCAAGGATCCGGGACAGCTCTGGGGCAATTATACGAGCAGTACTTC.

CDR3 nucleotides: TGTGCCAGCAGCGTAGGGATATTTATGAACACTGAAGCTTTCTTT. It specifies CASSVGIFMNTEAFF. This chain links TRBV9 with TRBJ1-1, with unresolved D. Germline CDR1 reads SGDLS; CDR2 reads YYNGEE. The V end lost 0 bases, the J end lost 0 bases, and 9 bases lay between the germline ends. This CDR3 comprises 15 residues.

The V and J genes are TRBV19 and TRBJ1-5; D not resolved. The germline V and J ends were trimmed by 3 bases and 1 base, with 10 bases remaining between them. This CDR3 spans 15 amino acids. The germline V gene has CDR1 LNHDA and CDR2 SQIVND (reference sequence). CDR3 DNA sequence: TGTGCCAGTAGTATGCGGACGAGCAGCAATCAGCCCCAGCATTTT. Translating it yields CASSMRTSSNQPQHF.

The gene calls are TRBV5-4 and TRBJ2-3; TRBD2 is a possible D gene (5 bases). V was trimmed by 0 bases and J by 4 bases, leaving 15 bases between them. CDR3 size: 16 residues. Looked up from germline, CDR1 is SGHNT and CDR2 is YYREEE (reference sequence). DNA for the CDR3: TGTGCCAGCAGCTTGGACTCCTTGCGGCGGGCAGATACGCAGTATTTT. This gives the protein CASSLDSLRRADTQYF. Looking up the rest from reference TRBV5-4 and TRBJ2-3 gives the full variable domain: ETGVTQSPTHLIKTRGQQVTLRCSSQSGHNTVSWYQQALGQGPQFIFQYYREEENGRGNFPPRFSGLQFPNYSSELNVNALELDDSALYLCASSLDSLRRADTQYFGPGTRLTVL.

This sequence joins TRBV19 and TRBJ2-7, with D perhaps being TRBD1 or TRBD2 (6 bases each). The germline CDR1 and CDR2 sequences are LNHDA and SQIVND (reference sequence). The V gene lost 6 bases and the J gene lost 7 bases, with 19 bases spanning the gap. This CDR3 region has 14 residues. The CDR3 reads CASSLPGAYGEQYF. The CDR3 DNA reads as TGTGCCAGTAGCCTGCCGGGGGCTTATGGTGAGCAGTACTTC.

The CDR3, as DNA: TGTGCCAGCAGCTACCGGGAACCGACCACAGATACGCAGTATTTT. Protein: CASSYREPTTDTQYF. V gene TRBV11-2 combines with J gene TRBJ2-3; D might be TRBD2 (5 bases). The CDR3 is 15 amino acids. Per germline, CDR1 SGHAT and CDR2 FQNNGV. V was cut by 4 bases and J by 2 bases, with 13 bases left in between. Full variable domain (missing parts from reference TRBV11-2 and TRBJ2-3): EAGVAQSPRYKIIEKRQSVAFWCNPISGHATLYWYQQILGQGPKLLIQFQNNGVVDDSQLPKDRFSAERLKGVDSTLKIQPAKLEDSAVYLCASSYREPTTDTQYFGPGTRLTVL.

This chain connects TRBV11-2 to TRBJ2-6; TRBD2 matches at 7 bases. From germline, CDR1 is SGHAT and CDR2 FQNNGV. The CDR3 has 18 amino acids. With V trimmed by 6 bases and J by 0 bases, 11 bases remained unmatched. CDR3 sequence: CASSKPGLKDSGANVLTF. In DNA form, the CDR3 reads TGTGCCAGCAGTAAGCCGGGACTAAAAGACTCTGGGGCCAACGTCCTGACTTTC.

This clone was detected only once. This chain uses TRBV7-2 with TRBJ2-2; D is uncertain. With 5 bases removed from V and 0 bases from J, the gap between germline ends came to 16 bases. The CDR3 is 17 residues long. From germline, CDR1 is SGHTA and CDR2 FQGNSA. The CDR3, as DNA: TGTGCCAGCAGCCCTACCTCAGTGGGCGCGAACACCGGGGAGCTGTTTTTT. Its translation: CASSPTSVGANTGELFF. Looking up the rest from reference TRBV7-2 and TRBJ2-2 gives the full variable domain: GAGVSQSPSNKVTEKGKDVELRCDPISGHTALYWYRQSLGQGLEFLIYFQGNSAPDKSGLPSDRFSAERTGGSVSTLTIQRTQQEDSAVYLCASSPTSVGANTGELFFGEGSRLTVL.

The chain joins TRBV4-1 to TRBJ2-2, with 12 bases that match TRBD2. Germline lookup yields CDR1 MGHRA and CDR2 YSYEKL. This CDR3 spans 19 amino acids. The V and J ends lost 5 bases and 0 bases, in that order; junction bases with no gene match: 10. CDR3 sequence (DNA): TGCGCCAGCAGCATAAAGGGCCTAGCGGGGGGGCCGAACACCGGGGAGCTGTTTTTT. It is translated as CASSIKGLAGGPNTGELFF.

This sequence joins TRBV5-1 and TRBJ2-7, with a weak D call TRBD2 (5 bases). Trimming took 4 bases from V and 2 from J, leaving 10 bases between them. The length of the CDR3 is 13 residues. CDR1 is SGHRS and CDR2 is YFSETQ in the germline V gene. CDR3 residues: CASSPDGTYEQYF. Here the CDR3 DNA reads TGCGCCAGCAGCCCGGACGGGACCTACGAGCAGTACTTC. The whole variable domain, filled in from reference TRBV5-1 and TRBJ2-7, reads KAGVTQTPRYLIKTRGQQVTLSCSPISGHRSVSWYQQTPGQGLQFLFEYFSETQRNKGNFPGRFSGRQFSNSRSEMNVSTLELGDSALYLCASSPDGTYEQYFGPGTRLTVT.

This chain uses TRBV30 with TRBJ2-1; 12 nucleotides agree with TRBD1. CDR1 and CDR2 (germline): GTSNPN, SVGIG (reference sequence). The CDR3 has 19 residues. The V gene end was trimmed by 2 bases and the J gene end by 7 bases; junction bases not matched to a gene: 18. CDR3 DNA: TGTGCCTGGAGTCCAGGGGGGACAGGGGGCCCTTCCCGGGTGAATGAGCAGTTCTTC. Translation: CAWSPGGTGGPSRVNEQFF.

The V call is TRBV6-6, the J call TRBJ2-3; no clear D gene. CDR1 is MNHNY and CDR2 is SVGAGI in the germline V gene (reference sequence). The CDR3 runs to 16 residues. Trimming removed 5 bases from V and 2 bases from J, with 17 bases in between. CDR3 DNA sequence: TGTGCCAGCAGTCTCACACGCGGTAGATTCACAGATACGCAGTATTTT. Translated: CASSLTRGRFTDTQYF.